The 23 T cell receptor beta chains listed next were all sequenced from one sample in a study of blood T cell repertoires in COVID-19. Generated by immunoSEQ multiplex PCR, the TCRdb table keeps only in-frame clones and is missing some. The table has 70,000 to 90,000 clones, 75% to 90% seen once. The sequencing input was peripheral blood. Receptors were obtained from a man aged 80 or over with COVID-19, enrolled during active disease.

The chain links TRBV19 to TRBJ2-7; TRBD2 is a possible D gene (6 bases). This CDR3 is 14 amino acids long. With 5 bases removed from V and 3 bases from J, the gap between germline ends came to 14 bases. Germline V CDR1 and CDR2: LNHDA, SQIVND (reference sequence). CDR3 nucleotides: TGTGCCAGTAGTCCTCAGGTGGGACTCTACGAGCAGTACTTC. It encodes CASSPQVGLYEQYF. Full variable domain (remainder filled in from reference TRBV19 and TRBJ2-7): DGGITQSPKYLFRKEGQNVTLSCEQNLNHDAMYWYRQDPGQGLRLIYYSQIVNDFQKGDIAEGYSVSREKKESFPLTVTSAQKNPTAFYLCASSPQVGLYEQYFGPGTRLTVT.

The CDR3 bases are TGTGCCAGCTCACCCACAGGGGAAGGAGGCTACACCTTC. It translates to CASSPTGEGGYTF. The gene calls are TRBV18 and TRBJ1-2; 7 bases fit TRBD1. The germline V gene encodes CDR1 KGHSH and CDR2 LQKENI. J gave up 8 bases and V 3 bases, and 6 bases lay outside the gene matches. The CDR3 is 13 residues long.

The chain joins TRBV24-1 to TRBJ2-1; D may be TRBD1 (5 bases). The CDR3 has 14 amino acids. Per germline, CDR1 KGHDR and CDR2 SFDVKD. V lost 4 bases to trimming and J lost 2 bases, with 8 bases between them. CDR3 residues: CATSDRTPYNEQFF. CDR3 sequence (DNA): TGTGCCACCAGTGACCGGACACCCTACAATGAGCAGTTCTTC.

The chain is built from TRBV5-1 and TRBJ1-4; possibly TRBD1 for D (5 bases). Germline CDR1 reads SGHRS; CDR2 reads YFSETQ. V was shortened by 2 bases and J by 7 bases, with 12 bases between the two germline ends. CDR3 length: 14 amino acids. The CDR3 DNA reads as TGCGCCAGCAGCTTAGGGGCAGGATCTGAAAAACTGTTTTTT. Translated, it gives CASSLGAGSEKLFF.

The J gene is TRBJ2-2, the V gene TRBV10-3, with 12 nucleotides matching TRBD1. CDR3 length: 18 residues. Losses at the gene ends were 1 base for V and 3 bases for J; bases not matched to a gene: 6. From germline, CDR1 is ENHRY and CDR2 SYGVKD. As DNA, the CDR3 is TGTGCCATCAGTGAGTTAGGGACAGGGGGCTCGTACACCGGGGAGCTGTTTTTT. Its translation is CAISELGTGGSYTGELFF.

The chain links TRBV6-5 to TRBJ1-4; D is possibly TRBD1 (6 bases). The germline V gene encodes CDR1 MNHEY and CDR2 SVGAGI. CDR3 length: 14 amino acids. V lost 6 bases and J 4 bases, leaving 12 bases between the germline ends. The DNA for the CDR3 is TGTGCCAGCAGCCTCGGACAGATTAATGAAAAACTGTTTTTT. This sequence encodes CASSLGQINEKLFF.

The chain couples TRBV10-3 to TRBJ2-7, with TRBD1 matching over 7 bases. Germline values: CDR1 ENHRY, CDR2 SYGVKD. The CDR3 totals 12 residues. Trimming cost V 10 bases and J 3 bases; bases outside gene matches: 6. The CDR3 region has the DNA TGTGCCACCCGGACAGGAGGCTACGAGCAGTACTTC. Its protein product is CATRTGGYEQYF.

The chain has TRBV3-1 (or the pseudogene TRBV3-2) and TRBJ1-4, with D perhaps TRBD1 (5 bases). Trimming removed 9 bases from V and 6 bases from J, with 14 bases in between. CDR3 length: 13 amino acids. The germline V gene encodes CDR1 LGHDT and CDR2 YNNKEL (reference sequence). The CDR3 sequence is CASTQRGDEKLFF. CDR3 DNA sequence: TGTGCCAGTACACAGCGGGGGGATGAAAAACTGTTTTTT.

The rearrangement uses TRBV19 and TRBJ2-5; weak D call: TRBD1 (7 bases). This CDR3 comprises 13 residues. V was pared by 10 bases and J by 4 bases, with 16 bases between. Germline values: CDR1 LNHDA, CDR2 SQIVND (reference sequence). The CDR3 DNA reads TGTGCCACTCGACAGGGAGGCGGAGAGACCCAGTACTTC. This encodes CATRQGGGETQYF.

The chain's CDR3 is CASSEERTVGYTF. The CDR3 DNA follows: TGCGCCAGCAGTGAGGAGCGGACAGTTGGCTACACCTTC. The V call is TRBV10-2, the J call TRBJ1-2; weak D call: TRBD1 (6 bases). The V end was cut by 2 bases, the J end by 7 bases, with 11 bases between. Germline CDR1 is WSHSY and CDR2 is SAAADI. The CDR3 is 13 amino acids.

The rearrangement uses TRBV6-5 and TRBJ2-3; 7 bases map to TRBD1. CDR3 length equals 15 residues. In germline, CDR1 is MNHEY, CDR2 SVGAGI. Unmatched junction bases numbered 7, after V lost 5 bases and J lost 2 bases. The CDR3 DNA reads TGTGCCAGCAGTAGGCATGGACAGGTCACAGATACGCAGTATTTT. This codes for CASSRHGQVTDTQYF.

The chain combines TRBV3-1 (or the pseudogene TRBV3-2) with TRBJ1-4, with 9 bases aligning to TRBD1. CDR1 is LGHDT, CDR2 YNNKEL, per germline (reference sequence). V trimming: 1 base; J trimming: 10 bases; junction bases outside the gene matches: 10. The CDR3 has 16 residues. The CDR3 here is CASSQAQGGQGGKLFF. CDR3 in DNA: TGTGCCAGCAGCCAAGCCCAAGGGGGACAGGGAGGAAAACTGTTTTTT.

This clone has a handful of counts. The rearrangement uses TRBV9 and TRBJ2-2; D possibly corresponds to TRBD1 (5 bases). Germline CDR1 is SGDLS and CDR2 is YYNGEE. V was pared by 6 bases and J by 2 bases, with 11 bases between. CDR3 length equals 14 residues. CDR3 protein: CASTSQGNTGELFF. The CDR3 DNA is TGTGCCAGCACATCCCAGGGTAACACCGGGGAGCTGTTTTTT.

This chain connects TRBV4-1 to TRBJ2-7, with D tentatively TRBD2 (7 bases). Germline V CDR1 and CDR2: MGHRA, YSYEKL. The CDR3 runs 15 residues. Trimming removed 4 bases from V and 4 bases from J, with 17 bases in between. This chain's CDR3 is CASSPQGGRGYEQYF. For the CDR3, the DNA is TGCGCCAGCAGCCCCCAAGGGGGGAGGGGTTACGAGCAGTACTTC.

This rearrangement joins TRBV7-2 to TRBJ1-2; D might be TRBD1 (5 bases). Trimming pared 5 bases from V and 8 bases from J, leaving 18 bases between. The length of the CDR3 is 14 residues. Germline V gene data show CDR1 as SGHTA and CDR2 as FQGNSA. The CDR3 bases are TGTGCCAGCAGCCGTAATAAGGGGCGGGAGGGCTACACCTTC. Translating gives CASSRNKGREGYTF.

The J gene is TRBJ2-7, the V gene TRBV29-1, with TRBD1 matching over 8 bases. The CDR3 consists of 13 residues. CDR1 is SQVTM, CDR2 ANQGSEA, per germline. V trimming: 6 bases; J trimming: 0 bases; junction bases outside the gene matches: 4. The CDR3: CSVGTGSSYEQYF. DNA for the CDR3: TGCAGCGTCGGGACAGGTAGCTCCTACGAGCAGTACTTC.

The chain's CDR3 is CASSLAGRGHQETQYF. CDR3 sequence (DNA): TGTGCCAGCAGCTTGGCCGGCAGGGGCCACCAAGAGACCCAGTACTTC. The V call is TRBV5-6, the J call TRBJ2-5; tentative D call: TRBD1 (6 bases). This CDR3 spans 16 amino acids. Trimming removed 0 bases from V and 0 bases from J, with 12 bases in between. Germline assignment: CDR1 SGHDT and CDR2 YYEEEE. Using reference TRBV5-6 and TRBJ2-5 for the parts outside the CDR3, the full variable domain is DAGVTQSPTHLIKTRGQQVTLRCSPKSGHDTVSWYQQALGQGPQFIFQYYEEEERQRGNFPDRFSGHQFPNYSSELNVNALLLGDSALYLCASSLAGRGHQETQYFGPGTRLLVL.

The V and J genes are TRBV3-1 (or the pseudogene TRBV3-2) and TRBJ2-1, with TRBD2 matching 11 bases. Germline V gene lookup returns CDR1 LGHDT and CDR2 YNNKEL (reference sequence). The CDR3 length is 15 residues. Trimming cost V 4 bases and J 8 bases; bases outside gene matches: 7. In DNA form, the CDR3 reads TGTGCCAGCAGCCGAGTAGCGGGGGGGCGGTATGAGCAGTTCTTC. Translation: CASSRVAGGRYEQFF.

CDR3 nucleotide sequence: TGTGCCAGCAGCTTAACCCCAGAACCGAACACTGAAGCTTTCTTT. It codes for CASSLTPEPNTEAFF. This rearrangement joins TRBV11-2 to TRBJ1-1; D not certain. This CDR3 region has 15 residues. Germline CDR1 is SGHAT and CDR2 is FQNNGV. The V end was cut by 2 bases, the J end by 1 base, with 11 bases between. Full variable domain (missing parts from reference TRBV11-2 and TRBJ1-1): EAGVAQSPRYKIIEKRQSVAFWCNPISGHATLYWYQQILGQGPKLLIQFQNNGVVDDSQLPKDRFSAERLKGVDSTLKIQPAKLEDSAVYLCASSLTPEPNTEAFFGQGTRLTVV.

The rearrangement links TRBV18 to TRBJ1-1; 7 nucleotides agree with TRBD1. Looked up from germline, CDR1 is KGHSH and CDR2 is LQKENI. J lost 8 bases, V lost 4 bases, and 13 bases had no gene match. This CDR3 is built from 15 residues. CDR3 bases: TGTGCCAGCTCACAGAATACAGGGGACCCTACCGAAGCTTTCTTT. Its translation is CASSQNTGDPTEAFF.

This clone was detected only once. The chain couples TRBV19 to TRBJ1-5; TRBD1 matches at 7 bases. V shed 4 bases, J shed 3 bases, and the junction held 6 bases outside the gene matches. This CDR3 contains 15 residues. CDR1 and CDR2 (germline): LNHDA, SQIVND (reference sequence). This CDR3 is CASSTMQGVNQPQHF. CDR3 in DNA: TGTGCCAGTAGTACCATGCAGGGGGTCAATCAGCCCCAGCATTTT.

The V and J genes are TRBV28 and TRBJ1-2; TRBD1 might be the D (6 bases). The CDR3 has 12 amino acids. Trimming cost V 5 bases and J 8 bases, with 12 bases left between them. CDR1 is MDHEN and CDR2 is SYDVKM in the germline V gene. The CDR3 DNA reads TGTGCCAGCAGTAGGGGGGGCGAGGGCTACACCTTC. Protein: CASSRGGEGYTF.

This clone was detected once. The chain recombines TRBV19 with TRBJ1-3, with unresolved D. From germline, CDR1 is LNHDA and CDR2 SQIVND (reference sequence). The germline V and J ends were trimmed by 8 bases and 5 bases, with 13 bases remaining between them. This CDR3 is 13 amino acids long. The CDR3 region has the DNA TGTGCCAGTCCCGGAGGGTTCCGAAACACCATATATTTT. It is translated as CASPGGFRNTIYF.